This T cell receptor (beta chain) is drawn from a study of shared clonotypes between healthy human individuals. Unmatched junction bases numbered 7, after V lost 3 bases and J lost 3 bases. CDR3 length equals 15 residues. Per germline, CDR1 MDHEN and CDR2 SYDVKM. At deep level, the assay was performed. The authors distributed each subset's genomic DNA evenly over several immunoSEQ plates. This table comes from immunoSEQ multiplex PCR, and its TCRdb copy is limited to in-frame clones, with some not included. The sample holds over 850,000 clones; around 78% are singletons and the top ten take around 0.47%. With respect to this clone: As yet, its antigen is unknown.

Study-wide results and limits: The naive CD4 repertoires of a handful of donors were compared, and roughly 5% of clonotypes were shared.

Donors, healthy HIV-negative adults, lacked recent acute infections or vaccinations. Material for sequencing was memory CD4+ T cells from PBMCs. As to subset: CD45RA-negative fraction. The sequence derives from a man younger than 35 in good health. Some clones in this sample may be carry-over from other donors' samples. This chain connects TRBV28 to TRBJ2-7, with 8 bases lining up with TRBD2. CDR3 amino acids: CASSFPARGVYEQYF. The CDR3 DNA reads as TGTGCCAGCAGTTTTCCGGCGCGGGGGGTCTACGAGCAGTACTTC.